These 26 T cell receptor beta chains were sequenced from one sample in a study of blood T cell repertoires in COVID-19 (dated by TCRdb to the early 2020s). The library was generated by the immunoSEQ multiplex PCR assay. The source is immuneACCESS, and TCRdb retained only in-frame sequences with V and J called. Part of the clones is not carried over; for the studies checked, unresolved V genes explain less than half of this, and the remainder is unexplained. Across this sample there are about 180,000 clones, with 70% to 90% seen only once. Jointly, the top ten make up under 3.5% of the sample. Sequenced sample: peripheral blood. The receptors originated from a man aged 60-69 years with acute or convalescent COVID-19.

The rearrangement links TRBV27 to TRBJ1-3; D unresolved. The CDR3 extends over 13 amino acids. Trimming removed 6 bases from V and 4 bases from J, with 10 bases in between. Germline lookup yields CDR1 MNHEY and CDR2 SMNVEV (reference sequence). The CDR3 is CASRPLGGNTIYF. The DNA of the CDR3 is TGTGCCAGCAGACCCCTCGGGGGAAACACCATATATTTT.

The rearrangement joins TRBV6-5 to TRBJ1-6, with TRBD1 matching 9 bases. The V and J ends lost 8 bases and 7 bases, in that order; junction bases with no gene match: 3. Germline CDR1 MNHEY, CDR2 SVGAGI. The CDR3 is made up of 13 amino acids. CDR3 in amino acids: CASSGQGNSPLHF. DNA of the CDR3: TGTGCCAGCTCTGGACAGGGGAATTCACCCCTCCACTTT.

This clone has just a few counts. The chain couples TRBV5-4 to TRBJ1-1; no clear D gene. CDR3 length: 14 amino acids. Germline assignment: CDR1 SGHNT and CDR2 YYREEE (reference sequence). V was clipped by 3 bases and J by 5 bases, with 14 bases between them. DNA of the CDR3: TGTGCCAGCAGCTGGGAGGGAATCTGGACTGAAGCTTTCTTT. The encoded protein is CASSWEGIWTEAFF.

The CDR3 region is CASSSTLAGERYEQYF. CDR3 in DNA: TGTGCCAGCAGCTCCACTTTAGCGGGAGAGCGCTACGAGCAGTACTTC. The V call is TRBV11-2, the J call TRBJ2-7; 9 bases are shared with TRBD2. This CDR3 comprises 16 residues. V was pared by 4 bases and J by 3 bases, with 10 bases of the junction left unmatched. Germline CDR1 reads SGHAT; CDR2 reads FQNNGV.

CDR3 coding DNA: TGTGCCAGCAGCCAAGAATTCCGAGGGGCGGGAGTTCCTAAAACCGGGGAGCTGTTTTTT. This codes for CASSQEFRGAGVPKTGELFF. This sequence joins TRBV3-1 (or the pseudogene TRBV3-2) and TRBJ2-2, with 7 bases identical to TRBD2. Trimming at V came to 0 bases and at J to 5 bases, leaving 18 bases not matched to a gene. CDR3 length equals 20 residues. Germline V gene lookup returns CDR1 LGHDT and CDR2 YNNKEL (reference sequence).

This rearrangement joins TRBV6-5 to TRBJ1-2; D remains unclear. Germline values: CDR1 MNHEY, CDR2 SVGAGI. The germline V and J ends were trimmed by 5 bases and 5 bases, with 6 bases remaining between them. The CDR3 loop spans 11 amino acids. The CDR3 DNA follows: TGTGCCAGCAGTAACACGTATGGCTACACCTTC. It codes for CASSNTYGYTF.

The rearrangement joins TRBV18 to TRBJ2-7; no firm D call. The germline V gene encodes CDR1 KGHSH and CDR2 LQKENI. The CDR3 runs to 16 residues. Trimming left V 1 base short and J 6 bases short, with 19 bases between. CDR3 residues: CASSPRAPGLNGEQYF. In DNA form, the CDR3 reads TGTGCCAGCTCACCACGCGCGCCCGGGTTAAACGGCGAGCAGTACTTC. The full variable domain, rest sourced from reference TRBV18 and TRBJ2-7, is NAGVMQNPRHLVRRRGQEARLRCSPMKGHSHVYWYRQLPEEGLKFMVYLQKENIIDESGMPKERFSAEFPKEGPSILRIQQVVRGDSAAYFCASSPRAPGLNGEQYFGPGTRLTVT.

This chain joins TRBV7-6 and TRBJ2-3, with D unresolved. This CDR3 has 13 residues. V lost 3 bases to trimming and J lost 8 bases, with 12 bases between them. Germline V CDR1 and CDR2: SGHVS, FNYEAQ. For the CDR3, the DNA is TGTGCCAGCAGCTTTGGGCACCTCGGTACGCAGTATTTT. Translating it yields CASSFGHLGTQYF.

The CDR3 region is CASRAGSMNTEAFF. CDR3 DNA: TGTGCCAGCAGGGCAGGGTCCATGAACACTGAAGCTTTCTTT. V and J are TRBV28 and TRBJ1-1, with D possibly matching TRBD1 (5 bases). Deletions cut 6 bases from V and 0 bases from J, with 11 bases between. The germline gives CDR1 MDHEN, CDR2 SYDVKM. This CDR3 has 14 amino acids.

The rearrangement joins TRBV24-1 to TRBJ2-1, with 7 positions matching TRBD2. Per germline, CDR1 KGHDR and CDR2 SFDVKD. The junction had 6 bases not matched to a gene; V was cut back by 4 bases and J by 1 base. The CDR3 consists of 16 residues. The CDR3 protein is CATSDPSGSSYNEQFF. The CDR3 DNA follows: TGTGCCACCAGTGACCCTAGCGGATCTTCCTACAATGAGCAGTTCTTC.

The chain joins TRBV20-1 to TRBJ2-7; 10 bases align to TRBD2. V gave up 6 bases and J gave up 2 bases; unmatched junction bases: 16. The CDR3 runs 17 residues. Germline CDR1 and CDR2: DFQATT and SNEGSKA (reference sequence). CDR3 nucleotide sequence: TGCAGTGCAAGTTCATCTAGCGGGAGACCCCCCACCTACGAGCAGTACTTC. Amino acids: CSASSSSGRPPTYEQYF.

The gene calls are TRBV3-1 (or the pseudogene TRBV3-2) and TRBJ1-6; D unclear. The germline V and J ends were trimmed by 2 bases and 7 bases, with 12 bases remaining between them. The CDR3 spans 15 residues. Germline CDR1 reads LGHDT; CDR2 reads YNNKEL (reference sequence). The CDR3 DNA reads TGTGCCAGCAGCCAACCTTACAGCTCAAATTCACCCCTCCACTTT. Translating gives CASSQPYSSNSPLHF.

In nucleotides, the CDR3 is TGTGCCACCAGTGATTCTCTAGCGGGGAGCTCCTACAATGAGCAGTTCTTC. Residues: CATSDSLAGSSYNEQFF. The chain carries TRBV24-1 and TRBJ2-1; 9 bases are a match to TRBD2. This CDR3 contains 17 residues. The V and J ends lost 2 bases and 0 bases, in that order; junction bases with no gene match: 4. The germline gives CDR1 KGHDR, CDR2 SFDVKD.

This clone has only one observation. CDR3 DNA sequence: TGTGCCAGCAGCTTAGCCCGCTACGAGCAGTACTTC. This sequence encodes CASSLARYEQYF. The V call is TRBV7-8, the J call TRBJ2-7; D call uncertain. V was cut by 0 bases and J by 3 bases, with 3 bases left in between. The CDR3 has 12 residues. Germline values: CDR1 SGHVS, CDR2 FQNEAQ. Combining the CDR3 with reference TRBV7-8 and TRBJ2-7 gives the whole variable domain GAGVSQSPRYKVAKRGQDVALRCDPISGHVSLFWYQQALGQGPEFLTYFQNEAQLDKSGLPSDRFFAERPEGSVSTLKIQRTQQEDSAVYLCASSLARYEQYFGPGTRLTVT.

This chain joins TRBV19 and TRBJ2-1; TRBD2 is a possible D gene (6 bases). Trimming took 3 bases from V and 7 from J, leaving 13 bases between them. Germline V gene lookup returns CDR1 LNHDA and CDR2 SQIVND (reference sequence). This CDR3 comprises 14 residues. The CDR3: CASSITGVGNEQFF. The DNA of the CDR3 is TGTGCCAGTAGTATTACGGGAGTGGGGAATGAGCAGTTCTTC.

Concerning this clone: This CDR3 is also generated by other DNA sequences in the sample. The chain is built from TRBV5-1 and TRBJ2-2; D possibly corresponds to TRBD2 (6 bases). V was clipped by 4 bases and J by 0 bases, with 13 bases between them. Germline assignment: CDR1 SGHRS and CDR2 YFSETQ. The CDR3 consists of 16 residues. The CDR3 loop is CASSTAGTTNTGELFF. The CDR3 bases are TGCGCCAGCAGCACCGCGGGAACGACGAACACCGGGGAGCTGTTTTTT. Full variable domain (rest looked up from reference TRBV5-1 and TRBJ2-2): KAGVTQTPRYLIKTRGQQVTLSCSPISGHRSVSWYQQTPGQGLQFLFEYFSETQRNKGNFPGRFSGRQFSNSRSEMNVSTLELGDSALYLCASSTAGTTNTGELFFGEGSRLTVL.

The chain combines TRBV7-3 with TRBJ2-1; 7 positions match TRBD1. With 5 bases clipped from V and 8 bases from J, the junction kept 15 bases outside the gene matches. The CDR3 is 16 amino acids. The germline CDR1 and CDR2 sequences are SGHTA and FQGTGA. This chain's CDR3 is CASSTEARGRLDEQFF. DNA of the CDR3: TGTGCCAGCAGCACGGAGGCGAGGGGGCGATTGGATGAGCAGTTCTTC.

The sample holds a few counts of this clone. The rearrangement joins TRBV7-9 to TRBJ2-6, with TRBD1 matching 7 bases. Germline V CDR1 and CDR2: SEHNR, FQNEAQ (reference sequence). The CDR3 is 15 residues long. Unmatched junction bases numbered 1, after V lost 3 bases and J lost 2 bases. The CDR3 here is CASSLQGAGANVLTF. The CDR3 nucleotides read TGTGCCAGCAGCTTGCAGGGGGCTGGGGCCAACGTCCTGACTTTC.

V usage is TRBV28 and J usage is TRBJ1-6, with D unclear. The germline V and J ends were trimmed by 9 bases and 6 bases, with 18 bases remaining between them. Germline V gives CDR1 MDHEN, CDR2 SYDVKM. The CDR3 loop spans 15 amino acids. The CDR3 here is CASLVEGSVNSPLHF. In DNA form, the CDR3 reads TGTGCCAGTCTTGTGGAGGGCTCGGTTAATTCACCCCTCCACTTT. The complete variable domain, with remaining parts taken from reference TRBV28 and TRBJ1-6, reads DVKVTQSSRYLVKRTGEKVFLECVQDMDHENMFWYRQDPGLGLRLIYFSYDVKMKEKGDIPEGYSVSREKKERFSLILESASTNQTSMYLCASLVEGSVNSPLHFGNGTRLTVT.

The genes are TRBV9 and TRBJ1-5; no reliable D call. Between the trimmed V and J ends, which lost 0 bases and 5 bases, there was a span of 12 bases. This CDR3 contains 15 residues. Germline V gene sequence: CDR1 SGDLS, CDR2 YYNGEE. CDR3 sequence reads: CASSVGAGGYQPQHF. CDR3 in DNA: TGTGCCAGCAGCGTAGGAGCGGGAGGGTATCAGCCCCAGCATTTT.

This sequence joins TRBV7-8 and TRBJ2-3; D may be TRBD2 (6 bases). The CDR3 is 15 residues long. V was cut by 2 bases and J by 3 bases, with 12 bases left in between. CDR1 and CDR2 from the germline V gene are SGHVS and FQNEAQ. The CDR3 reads CASSLYGRSTDTQYF. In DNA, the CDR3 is TGTGCCAGCAGCTTATACGGGAGAAGTACAGATACGCAGTATTTT.

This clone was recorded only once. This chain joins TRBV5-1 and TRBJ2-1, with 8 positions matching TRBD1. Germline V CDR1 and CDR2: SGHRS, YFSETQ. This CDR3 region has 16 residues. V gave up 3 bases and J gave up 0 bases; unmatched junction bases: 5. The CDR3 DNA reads TGCGCCAGCAGCTATGACAGGGGTAGCTCCTACAATGAGCAGTTCTTC. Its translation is CASSYDRGSSYNEQFF.

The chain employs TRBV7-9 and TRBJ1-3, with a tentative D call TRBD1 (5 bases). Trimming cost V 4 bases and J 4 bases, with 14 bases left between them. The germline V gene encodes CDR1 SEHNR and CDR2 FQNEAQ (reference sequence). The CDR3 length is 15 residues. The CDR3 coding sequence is TGTGCCAGCAGCTCCCCTCGGGGGATAGGAAACACCATATATTTT. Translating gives CASSSPRGIGNTIYF.

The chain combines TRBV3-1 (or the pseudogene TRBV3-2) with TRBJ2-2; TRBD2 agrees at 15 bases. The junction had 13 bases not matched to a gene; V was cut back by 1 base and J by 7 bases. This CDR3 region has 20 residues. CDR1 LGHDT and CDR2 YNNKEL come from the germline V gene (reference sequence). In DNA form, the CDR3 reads TGTGCCAGCAGCCAAGGAGCCGGGACTAGCGGGAGGATAAGGGTCGGGGAGCTGTTTTTT. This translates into CASSQGAGTSGRIRVGELFF.

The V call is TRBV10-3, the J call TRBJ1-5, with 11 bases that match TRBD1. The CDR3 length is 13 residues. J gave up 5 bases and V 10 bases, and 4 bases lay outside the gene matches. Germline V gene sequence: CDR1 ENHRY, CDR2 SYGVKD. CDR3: CATRTGGHQPQHF. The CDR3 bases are TGTGCCACCAGGACAGGGGGCCATCAGCCCCAGCATTTT.

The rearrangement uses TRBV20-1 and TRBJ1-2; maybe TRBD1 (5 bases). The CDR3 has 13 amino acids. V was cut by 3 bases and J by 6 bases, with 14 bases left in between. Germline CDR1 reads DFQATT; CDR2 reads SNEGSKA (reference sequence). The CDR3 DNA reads TGCAGTGCTAGTAAAGGCCAGGGTGATGGCTACACCTTC. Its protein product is CSASKGQGDGYTF.